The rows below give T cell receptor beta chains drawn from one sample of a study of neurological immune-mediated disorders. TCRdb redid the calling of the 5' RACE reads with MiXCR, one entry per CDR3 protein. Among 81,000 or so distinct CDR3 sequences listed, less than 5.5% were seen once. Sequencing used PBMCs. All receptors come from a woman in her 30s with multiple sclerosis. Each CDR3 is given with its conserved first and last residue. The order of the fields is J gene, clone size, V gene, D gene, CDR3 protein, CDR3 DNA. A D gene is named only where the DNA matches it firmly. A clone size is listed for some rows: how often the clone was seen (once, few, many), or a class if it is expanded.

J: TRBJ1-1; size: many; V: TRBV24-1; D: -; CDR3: CATSAGGANTEAFF; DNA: TGTGCCACCAGTGCGGGGGGCGCGAACACTGAAGCTTTCTTT
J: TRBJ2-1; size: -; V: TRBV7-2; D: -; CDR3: CASSLGGTSDNEQFF; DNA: TGTGCCAGCAGCTTAGGGGGGACCTCCGACAATGAGCAGTTCTTC
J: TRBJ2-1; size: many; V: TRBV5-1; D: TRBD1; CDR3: CASRHRDRPYNEQFF; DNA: TGCGCCAGCAGACATCGGGACAGACCCTACAATGAGCAGTTCTTC
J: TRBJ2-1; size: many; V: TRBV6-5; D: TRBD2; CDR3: CASSYSALGTSAYNEQFF; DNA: TGTGCCAGCAGTTACTCGGCTTTAGGGACTAGCGCCTACAATGAGCAGTTCTTC
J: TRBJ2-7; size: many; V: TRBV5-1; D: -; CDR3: CASSLAGTRSYEQYF; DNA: TGCGCCAGCAGCTTGGCCGGGACTCGCTCCTACGAGCAGTACTTC
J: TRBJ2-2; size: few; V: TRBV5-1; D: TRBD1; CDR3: CASRVGGSTGELFF; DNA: TGCGCCAGCAGAGTAGGGGGCAGCACCGGGGAGCTGTTTTTT
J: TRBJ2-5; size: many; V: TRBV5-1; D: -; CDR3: CASAGGRGQLETQYF; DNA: TGCGCCAGCGCTGGGGGCCGGGGGCAGTTGGAGACCCAGTACTTC
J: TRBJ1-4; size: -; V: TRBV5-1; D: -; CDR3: CASSFREPNEKLFF; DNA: TGCGCCAGCAGCTTCAGGGAACCTAATGAAAAACTGTTTTTT
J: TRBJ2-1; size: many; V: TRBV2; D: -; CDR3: CASKARSPDEQFF; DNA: TGTGCCAGCAAGGCTAGGTCCCCGGATGAGCAGTTCTTC
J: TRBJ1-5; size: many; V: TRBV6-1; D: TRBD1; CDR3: CASSAPGQASGSNQPQHF; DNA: TGTGCCAGCAGTGCCCCGGGACAGGCGAGTGGTAGCAATCAGCCCCAGCATTTT
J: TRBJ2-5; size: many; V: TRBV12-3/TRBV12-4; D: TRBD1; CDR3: CASSSGTGAQETQYF; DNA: TGTGCCAGCAGTTCAGGGACAGGGGCTCAAGAGACCCAGTACTTC
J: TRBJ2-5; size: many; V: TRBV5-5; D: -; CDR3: CASSLSVEGQETQYF; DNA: TGTGCCAGCAGCTTGTCTGTGGAGGGTCAAGAGACCCAGTACTTC
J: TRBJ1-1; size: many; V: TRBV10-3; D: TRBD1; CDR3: CAIGGTGKGAFF; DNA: TGTGCCATCGGGGGGACAGGGAAAGGAGCTTTCTTT
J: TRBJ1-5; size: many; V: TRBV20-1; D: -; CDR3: CSASGPGEKPQHF; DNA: TGCAGTGCTAGCGGTCCGGGAGAGAAGCCCCAGCATTTT
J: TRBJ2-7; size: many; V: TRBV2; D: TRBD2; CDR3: CASSETLAGKQEQYF; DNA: TGTGCCAGCAGTGAAACGCTAGCGGGGAAGCAAGAGCAGTACTTC
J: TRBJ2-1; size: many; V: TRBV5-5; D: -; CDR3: CASSWVLGGNEQFF; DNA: TGTGCCAGCAGCTGGGTACTGGGGGGCAATGAGCAGTTCTTC
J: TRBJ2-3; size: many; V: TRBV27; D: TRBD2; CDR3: CASKLMGGVSADTQYF; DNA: TGTGCCAGCAAATTAATGGGAGGGGTGAGCGCAGATACGCAGTATTTT
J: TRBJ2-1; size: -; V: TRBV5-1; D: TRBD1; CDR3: CASSLGQGSNNEQFF; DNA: TGCGCCAGCAGCTTGGGACAGGGGAGCAACAATGAGCAGTTCTTC
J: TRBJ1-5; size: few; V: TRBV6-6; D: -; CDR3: CASRDGVVNQPQHF; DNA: TGTGCCAGCAGGGACGGGGTGGTCAATCAGCCCCAGCATTTT
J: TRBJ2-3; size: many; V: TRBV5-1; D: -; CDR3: CASSLTGPHTDTQYF; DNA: TGCGCCAGCAGCTTGACAGGGCCACACACAGATACGCAGTATTTT
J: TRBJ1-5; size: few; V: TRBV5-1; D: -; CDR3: CASSLEGFGNQPQHF; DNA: TGCGCCAGCAGCTTGGAAGGATTTGGCAATCAGCCCCAGCATTTT
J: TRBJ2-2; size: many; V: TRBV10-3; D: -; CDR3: CAIRSSALTGELFF; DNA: TGTGCCATCCGTTCTTCCGCCTTAACCGGGGAGCTGTTTTTT
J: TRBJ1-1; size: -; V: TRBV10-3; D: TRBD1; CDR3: CAISDGTGIFMNTEAFF; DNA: TGTGCCATCAGTGACGGGACAGGGATCTTTATGAACACTGAAGCTTTCTTT
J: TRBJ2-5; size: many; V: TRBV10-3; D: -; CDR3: CAIRGTTQETQYF; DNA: TGTGCCATCAGGGGGACGACCCAAGAGACCCAGTACTTC
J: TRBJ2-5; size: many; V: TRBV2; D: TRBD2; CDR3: CASSMTSTKETQYF; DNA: TGTGCCAGCAGTATGACTAGCACCAAAGAGACCCAGTACTTC
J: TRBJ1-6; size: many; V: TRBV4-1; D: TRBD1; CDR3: CASSQGSGGSPLHF; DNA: TGCGCCAGCAGCCAAGGGTCAGGGGGTTCACCCCTCCACTTT
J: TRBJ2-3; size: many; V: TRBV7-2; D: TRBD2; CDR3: CASSREGLAGSDTQYF; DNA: TGTGCCAGCAGCCGAGAGGGACTAGCGGGGTCAGATACGCAGTATTTT
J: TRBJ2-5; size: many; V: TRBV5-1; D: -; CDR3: CASSLAGETQYF; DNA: TGCGCCAGCAGCTTGGCCGGGGAGACCCAGTACTTC
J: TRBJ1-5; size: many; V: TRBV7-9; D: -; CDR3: CASSSSGGNQPQHF; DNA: TGTGCCAGCAGCTCATCCGGGGGCAATCAGCCCCAGCATTTT
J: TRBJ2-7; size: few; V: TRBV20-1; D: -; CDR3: CSARRGFGGRRTYEQYF; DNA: TGCAGTGCTAGGAGGGGGTTTGGCGGGAGAAGAACCTACGAGCAGTACTTC
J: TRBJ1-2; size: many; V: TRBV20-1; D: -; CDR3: CSARQGAVYGYTF; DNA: TGCAGTGCTAGGCAGGGCGCGGTGTATGGCTACACCTTC
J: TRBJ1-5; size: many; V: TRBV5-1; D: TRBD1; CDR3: CASSAQGGNQPQHF; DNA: TGCGCCAGCAGCGCGCAGGGGGGCAATCAGCCCCAGCATTTT
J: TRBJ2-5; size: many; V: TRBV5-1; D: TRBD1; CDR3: CASSPTGVEETQYF; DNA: TGCGCCAGCAGCCCAACAGGGGTGGAAGAGACCCAGTACTTC
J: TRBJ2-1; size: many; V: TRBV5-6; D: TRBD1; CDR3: CASSSGQGSYEQFF; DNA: TGTGCCAGCAGCTCTGGACAGGGGTCTTATGAGCAGTTCTTC
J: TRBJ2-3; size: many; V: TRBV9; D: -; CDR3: CASSAPSTDTQYF; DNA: TGTGCCAGCAGCGCACCTAGCACAGATACGCAGTATTTT
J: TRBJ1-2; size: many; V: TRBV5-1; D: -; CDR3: CASSLGPNTGYTF; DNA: TGCGCCAGCAGCCTGGGACCAAACACTGGCTACACCTTC
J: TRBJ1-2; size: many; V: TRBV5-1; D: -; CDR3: CASSLDRPSYGYTF; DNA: TGCGCCAGCAGCTTGGATCGGCCGAGCTATGGCTACACCTTC
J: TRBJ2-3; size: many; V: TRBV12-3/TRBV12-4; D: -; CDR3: CASSYKWAGTDTQYF; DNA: TGTGCCAGCAGTTACAAGTGGGCCGGCACAGATACGCAGTATTTT
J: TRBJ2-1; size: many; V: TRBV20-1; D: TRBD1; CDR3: CSARDLGTGEHNEQFF; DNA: TGCAGTGCTAGAGATTTGGGGACAGGGGAACACAATGAGCAGTTCTTC
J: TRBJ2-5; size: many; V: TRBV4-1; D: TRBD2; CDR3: CASSQDGRARGYQETQYF; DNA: TGCGCCAGCAGCCAAGACGGGAGGGCCCGGGGGTACCAAGAGACCCAGTACTTC
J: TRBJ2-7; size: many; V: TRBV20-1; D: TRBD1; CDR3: CSVQQGTYEQYF; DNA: TGCAGTGTCCAACAGGGGACCTACGAGCAGTACTTC
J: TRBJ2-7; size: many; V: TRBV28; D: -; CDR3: CASSQTPDYEQYF; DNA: TGTGCCAGCAGTCAAACACCAGACTACGAGCAGTACTTC
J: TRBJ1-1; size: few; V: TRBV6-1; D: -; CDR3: CASSSGFDTEAFF; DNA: TGTGCCAGCAGTTCAGGATTCGACACTGAAGCTTTCTTT
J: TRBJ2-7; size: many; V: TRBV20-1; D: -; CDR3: CSARDSRGYEQYF; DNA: TGCAGTGCTAGAGATTCTAGGGGCTACGAGCAGTACTTC
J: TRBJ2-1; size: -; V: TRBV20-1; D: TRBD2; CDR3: CSARIGGGFEQFF; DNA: TGCAGTGCTAGAATAGGCGGGGGGTTCGAGCAGTTCTTC
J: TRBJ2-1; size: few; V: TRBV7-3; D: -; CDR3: CASSPSFYNEQFF; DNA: TGTGCCAGCAGCCCCTCATTCTACAATGAGCAGTTCTTC
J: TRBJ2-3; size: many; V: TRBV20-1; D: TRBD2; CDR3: CSARDFLAGLSSTDTQYF; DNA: TGCAGTGCTAGAGATTTTCTAGCGGGGCTATCTAGCACAGATACGCAGTATTTT
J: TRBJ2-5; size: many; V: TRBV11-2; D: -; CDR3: CASSSTGSYQETQYF; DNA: TGTGCCAGCAGCTCAACGGGGTCGTACCAAGAGACCCAGTACTTC
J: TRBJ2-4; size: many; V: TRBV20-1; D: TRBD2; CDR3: CSGGGRRNIQYF; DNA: TGCAGTGGGGGCGGGAGAAGGAACATTCAGTACTTC
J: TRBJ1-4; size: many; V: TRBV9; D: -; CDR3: CASSVGQGDEKLFF; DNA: TGTGCCAGCAGCGTAGGTCAGGGAGATGAAAAACTGTTTTTT